This T cell receptor (beta chain) was profiled in a study of T cell responses to AZD1222 COVID-19 vaccine. Study-wide results and caveats: Seropositive AZD1222 recipients at baseline numbered only five or six. Possibly, clonal diversity was underestimated; donors were largely white British and included more females. Increases in Spike-specific TCR breadth and depth were seen after two AZD1222 doses. Within unmutated variant regions lay the reported targets of nearly half of spike-specific TCRs.

This clone was counted once. Its specificity is unknown. Clones were read by immunoSEQ multiplex PCR, and TCRdb kept only the in-frame ones, dropping some. The sample carries over 130,000 clones, about 90% recorded once. The V gene's germline CDR1 is MDHEN and CDR2 SYDVKM. Trimming took off 5 bases at V and 4 bases at J, with 14 bases between the two ends. This CDR3 has 15 amino acids. The chain is built from TRBV28 and TRBJ1-4, with a tentative D call TRBD1 (6 bases). This clonotype was sampled from an adult in good health. The sequencing used peripheral blood, collected on day 0 of AZD1222 vaccination. CDR3 amino acids: CASSTPGALNEKLFF. The CDR3 nucleotides read TGTGCCAGCAGTACCCCAGGGGCCCTTAATGAAAAACTGTTTTTT.